The clone carrying this T cell receptor beta chain was seen ten or more times. Antigen unknown. The J segment lost 2 bases and the V segment lost 4 bases, leaving 6 bases of the junction unmatched. Germline loops: CDR1 LGHDT, CDR2 YNNKEL (reference sequence). The CDR3 runs 15 residues. RNA transcripts served as the template for amplifying TCR beta CDR3 regions. The HTBI primer set drove a first-round RT-PCR of the TCR CDR3. TCRdb ran MiXCR on the multiplex PCR reads and lists one entry per CDR3 protein. Of 350,000 to 400,000 distinct CDR3 sequences listed, about 19% are singletons. These data belong to a study of T cells in Graves' hyperthyroidism and ophthalmopathy. Overall study results and limits: Most thyroid clonotypes that were expanded above 0.001 also turned up in blood. Through a model of 13 V-J features, ophthalmopathy was separated from stable hyperthyroidism.

A lack of ophthalmopathy progression within 18 months defined stable Graves' hyperthyroidism. Patients aged 18 to 65 with hyperthyroidism were newly diagnosed, with duration under 2 months. The clonotype comes from a woman in her late teens or twenties with Graves' hyperthyroidism. Material: blood. The chain links TRBV3-1 to TRBJ2-7, with 9 nucleotides matching TRBD1. CDR3 sequence reads: CASSPTGTGPYEQYF. CDR3 bases: TGTGCCAGCAGCCCCACCGGGACAGGGCCCTACGAGCAGTACTTC.